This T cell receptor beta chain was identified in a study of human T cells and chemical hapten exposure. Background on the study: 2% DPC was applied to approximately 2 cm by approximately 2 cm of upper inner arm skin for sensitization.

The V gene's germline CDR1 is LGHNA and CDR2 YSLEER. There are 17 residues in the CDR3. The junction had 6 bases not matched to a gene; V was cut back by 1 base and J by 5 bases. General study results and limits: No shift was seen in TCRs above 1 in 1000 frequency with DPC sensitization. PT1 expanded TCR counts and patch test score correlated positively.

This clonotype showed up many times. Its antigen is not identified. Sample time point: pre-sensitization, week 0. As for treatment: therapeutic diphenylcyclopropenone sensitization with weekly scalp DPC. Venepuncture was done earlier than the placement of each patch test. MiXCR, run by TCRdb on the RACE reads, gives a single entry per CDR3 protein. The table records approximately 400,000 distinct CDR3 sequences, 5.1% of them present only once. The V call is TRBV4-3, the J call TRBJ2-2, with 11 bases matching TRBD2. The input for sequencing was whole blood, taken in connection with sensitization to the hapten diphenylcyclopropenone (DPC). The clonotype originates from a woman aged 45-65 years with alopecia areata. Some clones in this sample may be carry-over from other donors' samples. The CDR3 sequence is CASSQGSGRANTGELFF. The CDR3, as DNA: TGCGCCAGCAGCCAAGGTAGCGGGAGGGCCAATACCGGGGAGCTGTTTTTT.